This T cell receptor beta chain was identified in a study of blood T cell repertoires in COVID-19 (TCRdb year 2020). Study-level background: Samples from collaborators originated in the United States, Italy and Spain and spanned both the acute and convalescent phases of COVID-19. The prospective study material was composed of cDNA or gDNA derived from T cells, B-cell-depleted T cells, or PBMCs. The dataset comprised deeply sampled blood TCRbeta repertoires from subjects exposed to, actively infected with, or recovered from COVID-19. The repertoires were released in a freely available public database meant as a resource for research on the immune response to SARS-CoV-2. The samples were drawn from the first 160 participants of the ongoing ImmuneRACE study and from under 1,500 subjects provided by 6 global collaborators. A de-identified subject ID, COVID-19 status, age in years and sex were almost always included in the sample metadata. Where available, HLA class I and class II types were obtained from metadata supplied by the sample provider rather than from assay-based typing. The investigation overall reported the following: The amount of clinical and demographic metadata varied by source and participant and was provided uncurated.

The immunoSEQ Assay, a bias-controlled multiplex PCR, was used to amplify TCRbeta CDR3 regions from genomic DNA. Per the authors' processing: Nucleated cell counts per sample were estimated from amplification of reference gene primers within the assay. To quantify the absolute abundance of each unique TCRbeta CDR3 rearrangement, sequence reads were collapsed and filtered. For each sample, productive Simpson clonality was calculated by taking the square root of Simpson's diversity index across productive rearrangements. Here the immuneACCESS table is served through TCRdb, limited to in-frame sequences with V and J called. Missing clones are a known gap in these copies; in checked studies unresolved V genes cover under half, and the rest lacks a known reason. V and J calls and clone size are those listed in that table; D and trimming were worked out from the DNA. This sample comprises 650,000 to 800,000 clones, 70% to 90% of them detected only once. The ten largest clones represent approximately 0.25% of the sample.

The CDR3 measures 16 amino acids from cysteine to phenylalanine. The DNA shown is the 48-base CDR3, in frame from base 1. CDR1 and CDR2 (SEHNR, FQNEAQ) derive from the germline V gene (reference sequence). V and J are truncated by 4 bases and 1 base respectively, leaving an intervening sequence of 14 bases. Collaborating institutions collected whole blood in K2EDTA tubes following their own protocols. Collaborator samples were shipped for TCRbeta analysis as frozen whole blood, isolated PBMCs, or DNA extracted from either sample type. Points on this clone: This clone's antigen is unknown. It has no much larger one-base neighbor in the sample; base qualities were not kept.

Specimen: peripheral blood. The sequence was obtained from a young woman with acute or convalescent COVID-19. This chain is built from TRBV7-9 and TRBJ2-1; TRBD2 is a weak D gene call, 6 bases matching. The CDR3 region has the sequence CASSSRLRESYNEQFF. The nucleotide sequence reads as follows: TGTGCCAGCAGCTCCCGCCTACGGGAGTCCTACAATGAGCAGTTCTTC. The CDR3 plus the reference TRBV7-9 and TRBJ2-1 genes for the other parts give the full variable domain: DTGVSQNPRHKITKRGQNVTFRCDPISEHNRLYWYRQTLGQGPEFLTYFQNEAQLEKSRLLSDRFSAERPKGSFSTLEIQRTEQGDSAMYLCASSSRLRESYNEQFFGPGTRLTVL.